This passage covers 27 T cell receptor beta chains from one sample sequenced in a study of CD8+CD57+ T cells in acquired aplastic anemia. The template for TCR beta VDJ and CDR3 sequence profiling was genomic DNA. MiXCR, applied by TCRdb to the reads, yields one record per CDR3 protein. Here the sample spans more than 100,000 distinct CDR3 sequences, approximately 41% being singletons. The sample taken for sequencing was sorted CD4+, CD8+, or CD8+CD57+ T cells (not recorded which) from PBMCs. The receptors come from a human donor in good health, serving as a control.

A single count supports this clonotype. The chain employs TRBV15 and TRBJ2-3; 8 bases agree with TRBD2. The CDR3 is 14 residues long. The V segment lost 0 bases and the J segment 6 bases; nucleotides outside the gene matches: 2. Germline V lookup: CDR1 LNHNV, CDR2 YYDKDF (reference sequence). This CDR3 reads CATSREAGADTQYF. The CDR3 DNA sequence: TGTGCCACCAGCAGAGAAGCGGGAGCTGATACGCAGTATTTT. The complete variable domain, with remaining parts taken from reference TRBV15 and TRBJ2-3, reads DAMVIQNPRYQVTQFGKPVTLSCSQTLNHNVMYWYQQKSSQAPKLLFHYYDKDFNNEADTPDNFQSRRPNTSFCFLDIRSPGLGDTAMYLCATSREAGADTQYFGPGTRLTVL.

This chain joins TRBV20-1 and TRBJ2-3, with 14 bases that match TRBD2. This CDR3 spans 15 amino acids. Germline trimming cut 5 bases from V and 5 bases from J; bases unmatched to any gene: 6. Germline CDR1 and CDR2: DFQATT and SNEGSKA (reference sequence). For the CDR3, the DNA is TGCAGTGCTCGCGGGACTAGCGGGAGACAAGATACGCAGTATTTT. Its protein is CSARGTSGRQDTQYF.

This clonotype was counted a few times. V and J are TRBV28 and TRBJ2-1, with D possibly TRBD2 on 5 matching bases. V was pared by 2 bases and J by 0 bases, with 8 bases between. The CDR3 has 15 amino acids. Looked up from germline, CDR1 is MDHEN and CDR2 is SYDVKM. This CDR3 reads CASSLAGSSYNEQFF. The CDR3 DNA follows: TGTGCCAGCAGTTTAGCGGGTAGCTCCTACAATGAGCAGTTCTTC.

This clonotype was found a few times. The CDR3 DNA follows: TGTGCCAGCAGTTTAACAGGGCTCAAGGAGTCTTTCTTT. Protein: CASSLTGLKESFF. The chain links TRBV28 to TRBJ1-1; D is perhaps TRBD1 (6 bases). V lost 2 bases and J 12 bases, leaving 16 bases between the germline ends. The CDR3 spans 13 residues. CDR1 and CDR2 from the germline V gene are MDHEN and SYDVKM.

This clonotype appeared a single time. The chain joins TRBV20-1 to TRBJ2-5; D is unresolved. The CDR3 is 12 amino acids. Germline V CDR1 and CDR2: DFQATT, SNEGSKA (reference sequence). V was pared by 7 bases and J by 5 bases, with 14 bases between. This CDR3 is CSVEDHEETQYF. CDR3 nucleotides: TGCAGTGTAGAGGACCACGAGGAGACCCAGTACTTC.

The chain employs TRBV10-2 and TRBJ1-1, with D unresolved. There are 12 residues in the CDR3. Germline V lookup: CDR1 WSHSY, CDR2 SAAADI. Trimming left V 6 bases short and J 0 bases short, with 5 bases between. For the CDR3, the DNA is TGCGCCAGCAGGGGTCTGAACACTGAAGCTTTCTTT. This translates into CASRGLNTEAFF.

As to this clonotype: A single base separates this from a much larger clone, so it may be a read error. The chain recombines TRBV5-1 with TRBJ2-1; 9 bases agree with TRBD2. Germline V gene lookup returns CDR1 SGHRS and CDR2 YFSETQ. V was pared by 1 base and J by 8 bases, with 7 bases of the junction left unmatched. CDR3 length: 15 residues. CDR3 DNA sequence: TGCGCCAGCAGCTTGTTAGCGGGGGACAATGATGAGCAGTTCTTC. The encoded protein is CASSLLAGDNDEQFF.

The chain has TRBV15 and TRBJ2-1; the D gene is possibly TRBD2 (6 bases). CDR3 length: 16 amino acids. CDR1 is LNHNV, CDR2 YYDKDF, per germline (reference sequence). Trimming took off 3 bases at V and 2 bases at J, with 14 bases between the two ends. DNA for the CDR3: TGTGCCACCAGCAGCCAGATACTAGCCCCCTACAATGAGCAGTTCTTC. Its translation: CATSSQILAPYNEQFF.

This clonotype was counted at least ten times. CDR3 amino acids: CSASQGGNQPQHF. In nucleotides, the CDR3 is TGCAGTGCTAGCCAGGGTGGCAATCAGCCCCAGCATTTT. This chain links TRBV20-1 with TRBJ1-5; the D gene is possibly TRBD1 (5 bases). CDR3 size: 13 residues. Trimming removed 3 bases from V and 2 bases from J, with 8 bases in between. Germline V gene data show CDR1 as DFQATT and CDR2 as SNEGSKA (reference sequence).

Many counts were recorded for this clonotype. This rearrangement joins TRBV12-3 or TRBV12-4 to TRBJ1-6; D uncertain. The V end was cut by 4 bases, the J end by 11 bases, with 12 bases between. This CDR3 spans 13 amino acids. Here the CDR3 reads CASSYERLTPLHF. The CDR3 DNA reads TGTGCCAGCAGTTACGAACGACTCACACCCCTCCACTTT.

In this sample, this clonotype turned up a few times. A much larger clone is a single base away; this may be a read error. V gene TRBV11-1 combines with J gene TRBJ2-3; D might be TRBD1 or TRBD2, each matching 7 bases. Germline V lookup: CDR1 SGHAT, CDR2 FQDESV (reference sequence). Trimming took 8 bases from V and 2 from J, leaving 17 bases between them. The CDR3 sequence is 15 residues long. This chain's CDR3 is CASCPGGGFTDTQYF. The DNA of the CDR3 is TGTGCCAGCTGCCCAGGGGGGGGATTCACAGATACGCAGTATTTT.

This clonotype was picked up many times. J is TRBJ1-5 and V is TRBV4-1, with TRBD1 matching over 9 bases. V was pared by 4 bases and J by 5 bases, with 9 bases of the junction left unmatched. Germline CDR1 is MGHRA and CDR2 is YSYEKL. The CDR3 runs 16 residues. In nucleotides, the CDR3 is TGCGCCAGCAGCCCAAGAGGTACAGGGGGCTATCAGCCCCAGCATTTT. Translated: CASSPRGTGGYQPQHF.

This chain uses TRBV11-2 with TRBJ2-5, with 10 bases identical to TRBD1. V lost 6 bases to trimming and J lost 4 bases; unmatched junction nucleotides: 2. The CDR3 extends over 13 amino acids. The V gene's germline CDR1 is SGHAT and CDR2 FQNNGV. CDR3 nucleotides: TGTGCCAGCAGAGGACAGGGGGTAGAGACCCAGTACTTC. Translated: CASRGQGVETQYF.

Turning to this clonotype: This may come from a read error, since a much larger clone is one base off. The chain uses TRBV5-4 and TRBJ1-1, with D tentatively TRBD1 (5 bases). The CDR3 consists of 15 residues. Germline V gene sequence: CDR1 SGHNT, CDR2 YYREEE (reference sequence). The CDR3 nucleotides read TGTGTCAGCAGCGAAAGGGCCGACAGATACACTGAAGCTTTCTTT. It translates to CVSSERADRYTEAFF.

This sequence joins TRBV15 and TRBJ2-7; a possible D gene is TRBD1 (7 bases). Germline values: CDR1 LNHNV, CDR2 YYDKDF (reference sequence). V was shortened by 4 bases and J by 3 bases, with 25 bases between the two germline ends. This CDR3 comprises 18 residues. The CDR3 protein is CATSNFEGGRGAVYEQYF. CDR3 sequence (DNA): TGTGCCACCAGCAACTTTGAGGGGGGCAGGGGGGCGGTCTACGAGCAGTACTTC. The full variable domain, rest sourced from reference TRBV15 and TRBJ2-7, is DAMVIQNPRYQVTQFGKPVTLSCSQTLNHNVMYWYQQKSSQAPKLLFHYYDKDFNNEADTPDNFQSRRPNTSFCFLDIRSPGLGDTAMYLCATSNFEGGRGAVYEQYFGPGTRLTVT.

This clonotype was found many times. The V call is TRBV30, the J call TRBJ1-2; weak D call: TRBD1 (6 bases). V was shortened by 1 base and J by 4 bases, with 13 bases between the two germline ends. This CDR3 is 14 amino acids long. The germline V gene has CDR1 GTSNPN and CDR2 SVGIG (reference sequence). The CDR3 coding sequence is TGTGCCTGGAGTGGGGGGACACAGTTCTATGGCTACACCTTC. Translation: CAWSGGTQFYGYTF.

The chain has TRBV5-4 and TRBJ2-7; 8 bases line up with TRBD1. J was trimmed by 6 bases and V by 4 bases; bases with no gene match: 12. This CDR3 has 15 amino acids. Germline loops: CDR1 SGHNT, CDR2 YYREEE (reference sequence). Here the CDR3 reads CASSVQGVVLGEQYF. The CDR3 DNA reads TGTGCCAGCAGCGTACAGGGGGTGGTCCTTGGCGAGCAGTACTTC.

In its sample, this clonotype was seen a few times. The V call is TRBV7-6, the J call TRBJ1-5, with D uncertain. The V gene's germline CDR1 is SGHVS and CDR2 FNYEAQ. The CDR3 contains 15 residues. Deletions cut 1 base from V and 0 bases from J, with 7 bases between. The CDR3 nucleotides read TGTGCCAGCAGCTTAGGAGACGCTAGCAATCAGCCCCAGCATTTT. Translation: CASSLGDASNQPQHF.

The rearrangement joins TRBV10-1 to TRBJ2-5; D is perhaps TRBD2 (5 bases). Trimming shortened V by 3 bases and J by 3 bases, and 11 bases separated the two germline ends. Germline lookup yields CDR1 WNHNN and CDR2 SYGVQD (reference sequence). The CDR3 has 14 amino acids. The CDR3 nucleotides read TGCGCCAGCAGTGAAGCGAGGGAGAAAGAGACCCAGTACTTC. This translates into CASSEAREKETQYF.

Comment on this clonotype: A much more abundant neighbour one base away suggests this may be a read error. The chain couples TRBV2 to TRBJ1-2, with D perhaps matching TRBD1 (5 bases). V was clipped by 7 bases and J by 3 bases, with 12 bases between them. Looked up from germline, CDR1 is SNHLY and CDR2 is FYNNEI. The CDR3 is 13 amino acids. CDR3 residues: CASTRGPDYGYTF. CDR3 sequence (DNA): TGTGCCAGCACCCGGGGACCGGACTATGGCTACACCTTC. The whole variable domain, remainder taken from reference TRBV2 and TRBJ1-2, is EPEVTQTPSHQVTQMGQEVILRCVPISNHLYFYWYRQILGQKVEFLVSFYNNEISEKSEIFDDQFSVERPDGSNFTLKIRSTKLEDSAMYFCASTRGPDYGYTFGSGTRLTVV.

The DNA of the CDR3 is TGTGCCAGTAGTATAGATCGGTGGGGGTACGAGCAGTACTTC. This codes for CASSIDRWGYEQYF. This chain connects TRBV19 to TRBJ2-7; D may correspond to TRBD1 or TRBD2 (5 bases each). The CDR3 consists of 14 residues. The ends were cut back, 0 bases at V and 4 bases at J, with 10 bases in the middle. Germline-derived CDR1 and CDR2 are LNHDA and SQIVND (reference sequence). The full variable domain, rest sourced from reference TRBV19 and TRBJ2-7, is DGGITQSPKYLFRKEGQNVTLSCEQNLNHDAMYWYRQDPGQGLRLIYYSQIVNDFQKGDIAEGYSVSREKKESFPLTVTSAQKNPTAFYLCASSIDRWGYEQYFGPGTRLTVT.

This clonotype was seen repeatedly, ten times or more. The V call is TRBV6-1, the J call TRBJ2-7, with D tentatively TRBD1 or TRBD2 (5 bases each). The CDR3 has 14 amino acids. The germline V gene has CDR1 MNHNS and CDR2 SASEGT. Trimming left V 1 base short and J 1 base short, with 8 bases between. The CDR3 spells CASSEGWGSYEQYF. CDR3 sequence (DNA): TGTGCCAGCAGTGAAGGGTGGGGGTCCTACGAGCAGTACTTC.

This chain links TRBV7-9 with TRBJ2-7, with D hard to call. CDR3 length equals 12 residues. Trimming removed 2 bases from V and 2 bases from J, with 4 bases in between. Germline loops: CDR1 SEHNR, CDR2 FQNEAQ (reference sequence). CDR3 nucleotides: TGTGCCAGCAGCTTATCAACCTACGAGCAGTACTTC. As protein: CASSLSTYEQYF.

The chain couples TRBV25-1 to TRBJ2-3, with 9 bases fitting TRBD2. Germline CDR1 MGHDK, CDR2 SYGVNS. The CDR3 runs 15 residues. The trim removed 4 bases at V and 2 bases at J, leaving 4 bases unmatched. In nucleotides, the CDR3 is TGTGCCAGCAGTGCCCTAGCGGGATTCACAGATACGCAGTATTTT. It is translated as CASSALAGFTDTQYF.

This clonotype was found many times. The chain employs TRBV10-3 and TRBJ2-5, with TRBD1 identical over 7 bases. There are 13 residues in the CDR3. The V and J ends lost 6 bases and 4 bases, in that order; junction bases with no gene match: 5. Germline V gene lookup returns CDR1 ENHRY and CDR2 SYGVKD. CDR3: CAIRPGQVETQYF. In nucleotides, the CDR3 is TGTGCCATCAGACCCGGACAGGTAGAGACCCAGTACTTC.

This chain connects TRBV20-1 to TRBJ1-3, with TRBD1 as a possible D gene (5 bases). CDR1 DFQATT and CDR2 SNEGSKA come from the germline V gene (reference sequence). The CDR3 loop spans 13 amino acids. The V gene lost 3 bases and the J gene lost 9 bases, with 15 bases spanning the gap. As DNA, the CDR3 is TGCAGTGCTAGGTCCGGGGGAACGGCCACCATATATTTT. Protein product: CSARSGGTATIYF.

The chain carries TRBV10-1 and TRBJ1-1; 8 positions match TRBD1. The CDR3 covers 14 residues. Germline lookup yields CDR1 WNHNN and CDR2 SYGVQD (reference sequence). V dropped 4 bases and J dropped 5; count of bases not matched to a gene: 6. In nucleotides, the CDR3 is TGCGCCAGCAGTGCCGGGACAGGTTGGACTGAAGCTTTCTTT. Encoded protein: CASSAGTGWTEAFF.